This T cell receptor beta chain appears in the sequencing data of a study of blood T cell repertoires in COVID-19. Study overall: There were acute and convalescent COVID-19 samples, and they came from the United States, Italy and Spain. T cells, B-cell-depleted T cells, or PBMCs provided the cDNA or gDNA that served as material.

Authors' analysis steps: By means of reference gene primer amplification, nucleated cell counts were estimated. The data were produced by immunoSEQ multiplex PCR, yet TCRdb's version contains in-frame clones alone and is incomplete. V and J calls plus clone size are reproduced from that table; the DNA served to infer D and trimming. The repertoire has some 89,000 clones, 90% of them found once; the top ten carry 1.7%. The specimen sequenced was peripheral blood. This sequence was found in a man aged 60-69 years with acute or convalescent COVID-19.

The CDR3 reads CASSQGGNTEAFF. The CDR3 bases are TGTGCCAGCAGCCAAGGGGGAAACACTGAAGCTTTCTTT. The chain carries TRBV12-3 or TRBV12-4 and TRBJ1-1, with D maybe TRBD1 (6 bases). This CDR3 spans 13 amino acids. V lost 6 bases and J 2 bases, leaving 10 bases between the germline ends.